This T cell receptor beta chain originates from a study of memory CD4+ T cells and cytomegalovirus serostatus. The study's findings and limits: Each of approximately 73 CMV-associated TCRbeta sequences occurred in one to five individuals.

The CDR3 length is 14 residues. Per germline, CDR1 WSHSY and CDR2 SAAADI. The trim removed 7 bases at V and 4 bases at J, leaving 8 bases unmatched. Per the original data handling: After removing out-of-frame reads, 2 million to 2.5 million distinct TCRbeta sequences remained. The assay was immunoSEQ multiplex PCR, and TCRdb's table has in-frame clones only and misses some. D and trimming were read from the DNA, whereas the V and J calls and clone size are those reported in that table. The sample lists about 61,000 clones; 82% were seen once. Notes on this clone: What it binds is not known.

The sort gate was single viable CD3+CD4+CD8-CD45RO+ cells for memory CD4+ T cells. After thawing, CD4+ T cells were positively selected. Sequenced sample: memory CD4+ T cells from blood. The clonotype was recovered from an adult in good health and CMV-seronegative. The chain has TRBV10-2 and TRBJ1-1; 8 bases match TRBD1. The CDR3 nucleotides are TGCGCCAGCAAAAAAGGGACAGGTGGCACTGAAGCTTTCTTT. The encoded protein is CASKKGTGGTEAFF.